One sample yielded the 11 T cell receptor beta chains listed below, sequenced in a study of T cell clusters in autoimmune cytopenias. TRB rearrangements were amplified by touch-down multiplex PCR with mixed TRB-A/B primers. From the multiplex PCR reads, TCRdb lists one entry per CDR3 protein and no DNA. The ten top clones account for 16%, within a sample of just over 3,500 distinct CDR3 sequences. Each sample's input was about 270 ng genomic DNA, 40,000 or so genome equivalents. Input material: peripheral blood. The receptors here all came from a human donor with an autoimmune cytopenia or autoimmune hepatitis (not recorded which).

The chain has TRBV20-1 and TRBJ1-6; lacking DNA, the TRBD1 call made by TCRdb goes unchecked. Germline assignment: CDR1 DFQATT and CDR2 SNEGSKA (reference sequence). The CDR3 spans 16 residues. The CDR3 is CSARVTGTGAVSPLHF.

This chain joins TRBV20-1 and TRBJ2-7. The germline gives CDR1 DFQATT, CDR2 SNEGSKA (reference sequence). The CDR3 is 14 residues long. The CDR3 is CSARVPQGSDEQYF.

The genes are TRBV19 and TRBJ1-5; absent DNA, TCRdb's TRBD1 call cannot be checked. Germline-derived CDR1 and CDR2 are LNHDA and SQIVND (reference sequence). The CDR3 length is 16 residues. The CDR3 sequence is CASSGRGYFGNQPQHF.

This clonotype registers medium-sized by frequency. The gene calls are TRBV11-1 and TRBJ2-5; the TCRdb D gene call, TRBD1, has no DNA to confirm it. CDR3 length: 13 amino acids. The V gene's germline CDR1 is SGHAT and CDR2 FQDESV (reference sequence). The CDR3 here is CASSFGAGETQYF. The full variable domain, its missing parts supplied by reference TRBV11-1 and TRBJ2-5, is EAEVAQSPRYKITEKSQAVAFWCDPISGHATLYWYRQILGQGPELLVQFQDESVVDDSQLPKDRFSAERLKGVDSTLKIQPAELGDSAMYLCASSFGAGETQYFGPGTRLLVL.

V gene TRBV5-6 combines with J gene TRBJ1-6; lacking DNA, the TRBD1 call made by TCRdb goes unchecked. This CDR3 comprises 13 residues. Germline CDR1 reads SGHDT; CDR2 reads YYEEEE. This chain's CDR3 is CASSPPGFSPLHF. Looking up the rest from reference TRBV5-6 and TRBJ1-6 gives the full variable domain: DAGVTQSPTHLIKTRGQQVTLRCSPKSGHDTVSWYQQALGQGPQFIFQYYEEEERQRGNFPDRFSGHQFPNYSSELNVNALLLGDSALYLCASSPPGFSPLHFGNGTRLTVT.

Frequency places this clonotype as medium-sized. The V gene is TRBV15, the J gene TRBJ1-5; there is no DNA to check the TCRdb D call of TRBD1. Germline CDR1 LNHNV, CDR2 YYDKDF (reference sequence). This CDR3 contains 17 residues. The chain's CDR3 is CATRKGQGDLSNQPQHF.

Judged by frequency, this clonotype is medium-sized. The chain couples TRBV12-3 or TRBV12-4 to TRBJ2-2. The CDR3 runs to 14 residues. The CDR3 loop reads CASSFQTNTGELFF.

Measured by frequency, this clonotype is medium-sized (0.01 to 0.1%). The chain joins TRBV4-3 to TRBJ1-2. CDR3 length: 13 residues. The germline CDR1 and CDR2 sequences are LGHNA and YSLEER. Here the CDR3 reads CASSPDPSYGYTF.

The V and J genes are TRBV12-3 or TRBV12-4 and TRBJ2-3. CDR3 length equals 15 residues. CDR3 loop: CASSFWGWGTDTQYF.

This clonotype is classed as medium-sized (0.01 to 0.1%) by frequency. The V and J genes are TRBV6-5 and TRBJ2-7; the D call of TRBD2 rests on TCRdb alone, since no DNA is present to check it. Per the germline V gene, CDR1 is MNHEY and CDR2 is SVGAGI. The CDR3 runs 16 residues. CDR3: CASRGQAEGGFDEQYF.

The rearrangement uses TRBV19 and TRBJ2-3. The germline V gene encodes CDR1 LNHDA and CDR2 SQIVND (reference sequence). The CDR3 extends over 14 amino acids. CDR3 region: CASSIGQGTDTQYF.